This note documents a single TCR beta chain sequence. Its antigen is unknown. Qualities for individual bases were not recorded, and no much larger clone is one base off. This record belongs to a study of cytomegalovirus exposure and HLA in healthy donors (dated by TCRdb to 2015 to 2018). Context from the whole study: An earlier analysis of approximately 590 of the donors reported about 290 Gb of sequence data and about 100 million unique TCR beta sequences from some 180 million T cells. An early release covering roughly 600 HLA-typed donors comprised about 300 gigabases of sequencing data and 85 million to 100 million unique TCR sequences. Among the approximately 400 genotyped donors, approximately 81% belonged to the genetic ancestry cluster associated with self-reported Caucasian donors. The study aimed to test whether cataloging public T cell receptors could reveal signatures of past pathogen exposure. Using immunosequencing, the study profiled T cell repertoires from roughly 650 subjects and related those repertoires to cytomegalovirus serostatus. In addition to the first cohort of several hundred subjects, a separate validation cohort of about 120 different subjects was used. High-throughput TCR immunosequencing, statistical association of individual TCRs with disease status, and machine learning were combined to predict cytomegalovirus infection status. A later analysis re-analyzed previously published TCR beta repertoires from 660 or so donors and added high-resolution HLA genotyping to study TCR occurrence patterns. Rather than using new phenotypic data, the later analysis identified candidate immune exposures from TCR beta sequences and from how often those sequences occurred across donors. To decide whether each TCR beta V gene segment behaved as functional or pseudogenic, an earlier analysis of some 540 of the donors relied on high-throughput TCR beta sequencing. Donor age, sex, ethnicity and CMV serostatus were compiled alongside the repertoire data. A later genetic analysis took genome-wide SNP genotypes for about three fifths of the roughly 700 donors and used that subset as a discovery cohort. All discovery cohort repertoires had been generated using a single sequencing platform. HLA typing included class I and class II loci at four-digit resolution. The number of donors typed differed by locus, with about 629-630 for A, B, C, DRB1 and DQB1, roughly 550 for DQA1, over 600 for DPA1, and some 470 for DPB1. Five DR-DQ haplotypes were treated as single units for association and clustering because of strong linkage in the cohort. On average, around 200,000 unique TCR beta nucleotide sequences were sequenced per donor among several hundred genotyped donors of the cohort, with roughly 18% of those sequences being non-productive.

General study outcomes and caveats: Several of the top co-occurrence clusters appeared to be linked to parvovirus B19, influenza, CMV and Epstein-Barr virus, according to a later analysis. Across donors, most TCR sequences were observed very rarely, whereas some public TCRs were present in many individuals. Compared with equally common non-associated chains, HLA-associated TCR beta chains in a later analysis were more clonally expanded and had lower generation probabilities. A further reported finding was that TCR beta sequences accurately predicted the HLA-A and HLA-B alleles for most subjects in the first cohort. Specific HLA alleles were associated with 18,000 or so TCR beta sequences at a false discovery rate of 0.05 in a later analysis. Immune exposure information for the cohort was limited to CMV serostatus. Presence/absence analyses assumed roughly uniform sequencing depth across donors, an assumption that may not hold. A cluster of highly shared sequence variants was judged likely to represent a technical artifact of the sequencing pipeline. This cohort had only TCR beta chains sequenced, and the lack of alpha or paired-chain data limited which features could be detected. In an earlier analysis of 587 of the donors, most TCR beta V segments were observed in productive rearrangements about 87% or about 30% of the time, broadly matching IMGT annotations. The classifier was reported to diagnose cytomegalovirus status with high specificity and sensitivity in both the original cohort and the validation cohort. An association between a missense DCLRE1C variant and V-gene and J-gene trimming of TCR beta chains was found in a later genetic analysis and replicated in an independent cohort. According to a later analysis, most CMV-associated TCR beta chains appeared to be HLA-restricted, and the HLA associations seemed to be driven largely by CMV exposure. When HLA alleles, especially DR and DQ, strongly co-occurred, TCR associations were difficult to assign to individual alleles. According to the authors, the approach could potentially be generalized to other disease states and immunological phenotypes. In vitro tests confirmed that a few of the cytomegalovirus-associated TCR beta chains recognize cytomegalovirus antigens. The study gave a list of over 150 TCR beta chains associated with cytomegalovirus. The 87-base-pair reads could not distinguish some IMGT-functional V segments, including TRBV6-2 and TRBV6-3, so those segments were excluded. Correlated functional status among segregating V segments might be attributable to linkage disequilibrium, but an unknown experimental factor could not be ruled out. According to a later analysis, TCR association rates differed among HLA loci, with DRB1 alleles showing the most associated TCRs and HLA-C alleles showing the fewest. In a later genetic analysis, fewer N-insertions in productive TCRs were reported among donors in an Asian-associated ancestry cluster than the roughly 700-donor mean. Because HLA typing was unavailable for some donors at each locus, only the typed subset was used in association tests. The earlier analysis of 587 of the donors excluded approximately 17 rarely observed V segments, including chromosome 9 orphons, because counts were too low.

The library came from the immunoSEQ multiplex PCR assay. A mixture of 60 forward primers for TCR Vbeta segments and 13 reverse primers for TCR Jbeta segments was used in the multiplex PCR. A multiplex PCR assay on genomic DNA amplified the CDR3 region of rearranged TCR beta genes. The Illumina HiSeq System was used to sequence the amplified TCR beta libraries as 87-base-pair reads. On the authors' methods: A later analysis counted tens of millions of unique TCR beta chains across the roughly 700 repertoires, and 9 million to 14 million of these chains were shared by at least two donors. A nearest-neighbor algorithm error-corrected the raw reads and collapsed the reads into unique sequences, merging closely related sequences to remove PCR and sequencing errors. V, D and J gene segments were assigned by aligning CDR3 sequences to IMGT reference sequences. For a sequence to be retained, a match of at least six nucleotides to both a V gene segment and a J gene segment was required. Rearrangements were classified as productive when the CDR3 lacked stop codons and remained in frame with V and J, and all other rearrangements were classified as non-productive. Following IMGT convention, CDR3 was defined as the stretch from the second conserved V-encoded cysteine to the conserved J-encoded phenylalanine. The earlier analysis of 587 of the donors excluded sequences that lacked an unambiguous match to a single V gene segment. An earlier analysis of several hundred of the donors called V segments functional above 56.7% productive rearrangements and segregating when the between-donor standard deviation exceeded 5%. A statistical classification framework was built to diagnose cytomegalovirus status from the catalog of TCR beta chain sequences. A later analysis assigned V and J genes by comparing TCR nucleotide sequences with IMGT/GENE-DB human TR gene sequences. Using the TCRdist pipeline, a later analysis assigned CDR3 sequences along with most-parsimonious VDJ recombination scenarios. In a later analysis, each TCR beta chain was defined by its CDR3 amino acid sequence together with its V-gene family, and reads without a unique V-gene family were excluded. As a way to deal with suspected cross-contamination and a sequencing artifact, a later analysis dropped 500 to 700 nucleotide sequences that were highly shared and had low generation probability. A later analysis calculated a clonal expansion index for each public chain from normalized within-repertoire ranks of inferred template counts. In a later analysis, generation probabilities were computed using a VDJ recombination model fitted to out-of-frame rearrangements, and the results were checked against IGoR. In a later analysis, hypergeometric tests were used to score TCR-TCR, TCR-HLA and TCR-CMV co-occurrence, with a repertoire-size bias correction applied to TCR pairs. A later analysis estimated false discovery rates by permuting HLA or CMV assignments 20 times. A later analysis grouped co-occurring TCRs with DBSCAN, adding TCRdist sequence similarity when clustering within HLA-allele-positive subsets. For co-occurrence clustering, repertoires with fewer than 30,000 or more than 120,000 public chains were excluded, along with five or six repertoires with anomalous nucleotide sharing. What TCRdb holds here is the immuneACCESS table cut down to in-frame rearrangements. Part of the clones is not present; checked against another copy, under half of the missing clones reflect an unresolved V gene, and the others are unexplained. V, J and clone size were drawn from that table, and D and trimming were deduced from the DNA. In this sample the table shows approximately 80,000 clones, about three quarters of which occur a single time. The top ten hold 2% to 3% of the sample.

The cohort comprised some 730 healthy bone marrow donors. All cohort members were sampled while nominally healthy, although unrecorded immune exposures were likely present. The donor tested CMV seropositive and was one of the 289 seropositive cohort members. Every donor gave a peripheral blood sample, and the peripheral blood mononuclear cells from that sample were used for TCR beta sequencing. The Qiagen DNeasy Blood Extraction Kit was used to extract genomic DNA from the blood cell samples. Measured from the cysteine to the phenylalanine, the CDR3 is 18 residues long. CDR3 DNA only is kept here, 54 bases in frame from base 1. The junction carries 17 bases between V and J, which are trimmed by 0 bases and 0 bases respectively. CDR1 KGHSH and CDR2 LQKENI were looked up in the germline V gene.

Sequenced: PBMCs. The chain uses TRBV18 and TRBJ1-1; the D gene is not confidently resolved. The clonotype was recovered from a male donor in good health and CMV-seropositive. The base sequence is TGTGCCAGCTCACCACCGCCCGGCAGGTACCCTATGAACACTGAAGCTTTCTTT. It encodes CASSPPPGRYPMNTEAFF.